This entry features one TCR beta chain sequence. Its matching antigen is unknown. The sample originates from a study of CD8 T cells in Susac syndrome. Sequencing targeted TCR beta in T cells from blood (CD8+ and CD4+). Study-level results: The authors acknowledged that their TCR sequencing and HLA analysis involved a relatively small number of individuals. No clonal expansion appeared among CD4+ T cells in Susac patients.

This CDR3 has 12 residues. Germline CDR1 MDHEN, CDR2 SYDVKM. The V gene lost 5 bases and the J gene lost 2 bases, with 6 bases spanning the gap. RNA amounts of roughly 0.45 to 1 ug underwent reverse transcription with random hexamers. The amplification used immunoSEQ multiplex PCR on TCR beta CDR3; it spanned 54 Vbeta and 13 Jbeta. Each CDR3 protein gets one entry after TCRdb re-called the immunoSEQ multiplex PCR reads with MiXCR. The repertoire has roughly 75,000 distinct CDR3 sequences, 93% of them found once; the top ten carry about 0.15%. Sequencing was carried out using CD4+ T cells from PBMCs. The chain recombines TRBV28 with TRBJ1-2; no clear D. The receptor comes from a human donor with Susac syndrome. For the CDR3, the DNA is TGTGCCAGCAGTCCGAGGAACTATGGCTACACCTTC. Translating it yields CASSPRNYGYTF.